This T cell receptor beta chain was recorded in a study of T cell responses to AZD1222 COVID-19 vaccine. This clone has just one count. Antigen: not known. Repertoires were generated with immunoSEQ multiplex PCR, while TCRdb's copy carries only in-frame clones and drops some. The top ten clones hold roughly 6% of a sample with 150,000 to 200,000 clones, 90% of them seen once. The CDR3 extends over 14 amino acids. The V gene's germline CDR1 is MNHEY and CDR2 SMNVEV (reference sequence). V lost 5 bases and J lost 2; bases outside the gene matches: 1. General observations from the study: White British ancestry dominated among donors, who included more females, and clonal diversity was possibly underestimated. Sampling that yielded the repertoires occurred only after the peak T cell response. Seropositive at baseline were only six AZD1222 recipients. Increases in Spike-specific TCR breadth and depth were seen after two AZD1222 doses.

This chain connects TRBV27 to TRBJ2-7, with TRBD2 matching 12 bases. Sequenced material: peripheral blood, taken 28 days after the second AZD1222 dose. The clonotype was recovered from an adult who received the AZD1222 COVID-19 vaccine. CDR3 DNA sequence: TGTGCCAGCAGTCTAGCGGGAGGGGCCTACGAGCAGTACTTC. This translates into CASSLAGGAYEQYF.